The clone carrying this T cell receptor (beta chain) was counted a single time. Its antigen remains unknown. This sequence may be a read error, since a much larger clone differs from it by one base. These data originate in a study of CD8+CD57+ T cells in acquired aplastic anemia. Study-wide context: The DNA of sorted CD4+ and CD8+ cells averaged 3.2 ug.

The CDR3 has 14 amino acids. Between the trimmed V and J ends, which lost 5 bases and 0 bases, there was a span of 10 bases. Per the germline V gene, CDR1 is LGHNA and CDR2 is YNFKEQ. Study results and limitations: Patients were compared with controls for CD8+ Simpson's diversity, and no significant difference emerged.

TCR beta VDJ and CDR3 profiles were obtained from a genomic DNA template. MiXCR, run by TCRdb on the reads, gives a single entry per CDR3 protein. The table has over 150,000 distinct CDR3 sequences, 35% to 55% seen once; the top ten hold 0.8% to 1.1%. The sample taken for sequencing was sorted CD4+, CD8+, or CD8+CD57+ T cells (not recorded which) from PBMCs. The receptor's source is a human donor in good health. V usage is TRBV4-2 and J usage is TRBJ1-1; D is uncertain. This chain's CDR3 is CASSSGMVNTEAFF. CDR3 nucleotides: TGTGCCAGCAGCTCTGGCATGGTGAACACTGAAGCTTTCTTT.